The clone carrying this T cell receptor (beta chain) was seen a few times. Its matching antigen is unknown. In TCRdb, the 5' RACE reads were re-called with MiXCR into one record per CDR3 protein. The table lists a few hundred thousand distinct CDR3 sequences, about 8.3% of them singletons. The sample is drawn from a study of identical twins. The study's findings and limits: Fewer insertions characterized abundant cord blood beta clonotypes, whereas memory repertoires showed none. In monozygotic twins, models underestimated the sharing of out-of-frame TCR alpha.

The V end lost 6 bases, the J end lost 2 bases, and 14 bases lay between the germline ends. Germline V gene sequence: CDR1 SQVTM, CDR2 ANQGSEA. The CDR3 sequence is 13 residues long. The same data also contributed to another study, on yellow fever vaccine responses in identical twins.

The J gene is TRBJ2-7, the V gene TRBV29-1; tentatively, D is TRBD2 (6 bases). Material for sequencing was CD8+ T cells sorted from blood. This receptor was identified in a woman between 18 and 30 years old in good health. The CDR3: CSVRGTHTYEQYF. As DNA, the CDR3 is TGCAGCGTCCGGGGGACTCATACCTACGAGCAGTACTTC.